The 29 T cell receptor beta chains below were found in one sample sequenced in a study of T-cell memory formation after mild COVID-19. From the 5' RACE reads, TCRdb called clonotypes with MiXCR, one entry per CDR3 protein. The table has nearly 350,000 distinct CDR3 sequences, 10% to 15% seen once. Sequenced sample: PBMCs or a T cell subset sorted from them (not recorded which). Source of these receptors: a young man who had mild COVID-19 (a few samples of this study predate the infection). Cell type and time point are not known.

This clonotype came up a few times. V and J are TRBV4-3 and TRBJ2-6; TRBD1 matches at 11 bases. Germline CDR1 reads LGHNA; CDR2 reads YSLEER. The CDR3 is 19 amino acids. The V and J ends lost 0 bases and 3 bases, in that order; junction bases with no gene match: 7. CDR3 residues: CASSQDRGQGALGANVLTF. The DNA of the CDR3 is TGCGCCAGCAGCCAAGATCGCGGACAGGGGGCGCTTGGGGCCAACGTCCTGACTTTC.

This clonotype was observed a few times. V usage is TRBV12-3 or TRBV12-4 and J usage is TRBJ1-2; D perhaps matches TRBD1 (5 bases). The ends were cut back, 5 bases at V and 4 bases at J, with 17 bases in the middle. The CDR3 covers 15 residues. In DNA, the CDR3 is TGTGCCAGCAGTCCCCGCCGGCTGGGGGGCTATGGCTACACCTTC. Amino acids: CASSPRRLGGYGYTF.

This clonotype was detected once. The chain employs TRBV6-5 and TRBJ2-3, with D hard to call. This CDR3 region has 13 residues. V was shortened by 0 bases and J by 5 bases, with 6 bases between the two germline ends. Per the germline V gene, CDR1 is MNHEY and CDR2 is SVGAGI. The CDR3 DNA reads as TGTGCCAGCAGTTACTCGAATTTAGATACGCAGTATTTT. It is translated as CASSYSNLDTQYF.

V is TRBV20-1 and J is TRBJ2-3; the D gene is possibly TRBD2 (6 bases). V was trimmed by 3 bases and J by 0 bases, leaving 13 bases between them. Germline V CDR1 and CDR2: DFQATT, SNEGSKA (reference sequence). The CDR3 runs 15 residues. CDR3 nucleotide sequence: TGCAGTGCTAGGCCCGGGGCGGGGAGCACAGATACGCAGTATTTT. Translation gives CSARPGAGSTDTQYF.

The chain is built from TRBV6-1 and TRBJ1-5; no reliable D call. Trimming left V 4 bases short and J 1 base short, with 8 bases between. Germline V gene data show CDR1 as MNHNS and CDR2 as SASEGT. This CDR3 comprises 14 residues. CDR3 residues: CASSASRSNQPQHF. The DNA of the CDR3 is TGTGCCAGCAGTGCTAGCAGGAGCAATCAGCCCCAGCATTTT.

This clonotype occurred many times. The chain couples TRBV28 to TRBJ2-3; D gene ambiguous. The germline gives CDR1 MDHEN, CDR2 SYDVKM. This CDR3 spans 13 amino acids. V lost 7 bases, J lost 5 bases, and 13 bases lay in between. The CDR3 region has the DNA TGTGCCAGCACCCCACCGGGCCGAGATACGCAGTATTTT. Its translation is CASTPPGRDTQYF.

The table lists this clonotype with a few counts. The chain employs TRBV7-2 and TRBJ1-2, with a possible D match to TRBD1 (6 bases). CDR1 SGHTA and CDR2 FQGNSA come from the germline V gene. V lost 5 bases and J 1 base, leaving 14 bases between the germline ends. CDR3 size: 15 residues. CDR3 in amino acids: CASSPLGGFNYGYTF. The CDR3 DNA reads TGTGCCAGCAGCCCCCTCGGGGGCTTTAACTATGGCTACACCTTC.

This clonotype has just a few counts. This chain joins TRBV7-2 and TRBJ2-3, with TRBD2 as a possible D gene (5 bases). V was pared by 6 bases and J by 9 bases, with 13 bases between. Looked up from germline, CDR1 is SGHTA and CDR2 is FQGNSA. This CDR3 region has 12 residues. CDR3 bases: TGTGCCAGCAGTTCAGCCGGGGAGACGCAGTATTTT. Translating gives CASSSAGETQYF.

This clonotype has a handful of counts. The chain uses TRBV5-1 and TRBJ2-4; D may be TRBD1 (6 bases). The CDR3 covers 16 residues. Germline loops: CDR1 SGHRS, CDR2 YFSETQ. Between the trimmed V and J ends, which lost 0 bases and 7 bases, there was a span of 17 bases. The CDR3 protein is CASSLAGRGTRNIQYF. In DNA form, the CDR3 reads TGCGCCAGCAGCTTGGCCGGCAGGGGAACGCGGAACATTCAGTACTTC.

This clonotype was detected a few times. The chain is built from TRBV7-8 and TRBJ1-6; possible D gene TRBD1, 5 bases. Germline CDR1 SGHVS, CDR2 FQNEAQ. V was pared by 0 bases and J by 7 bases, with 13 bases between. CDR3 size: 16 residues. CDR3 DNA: TGTGCCAGCAGCTTAGCTCCGGGACGGGAAAATTCACCCCTCCACTTT. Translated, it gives CASSLAPGRENSPLHF.

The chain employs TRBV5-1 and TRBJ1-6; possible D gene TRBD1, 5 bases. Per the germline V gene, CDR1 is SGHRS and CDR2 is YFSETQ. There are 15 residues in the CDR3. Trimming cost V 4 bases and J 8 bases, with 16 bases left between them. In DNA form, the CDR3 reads TGCGCCAGCAGCCCCGAGGAGGGGATCGATTCACCCCTCCACTTT. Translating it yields CASSPEEGIDSPLHF. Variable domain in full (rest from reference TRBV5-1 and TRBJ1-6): KAGVTQTPRYLIKTRGQQVTLSCSPISGHRSVSWYQQTPGQGLQFLFEYFSETQRNKGNFPGRFSGRQFSNSRSEMNVSTLELGDSALYLCASSPEEGIDSPLHFGNGTRLTVT.

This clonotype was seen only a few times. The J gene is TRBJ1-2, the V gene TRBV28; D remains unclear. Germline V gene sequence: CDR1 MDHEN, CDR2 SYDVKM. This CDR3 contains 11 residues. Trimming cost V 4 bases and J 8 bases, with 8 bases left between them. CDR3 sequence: CASSSGWGYTF. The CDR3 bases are TGTGCCAGCAGTTCTGGTTGGGGCTACACCTTC.

The CDR3 DNA is TGTGCCAGCAGTGAGTCCAGGGCGGGCGAGCAGTACGTC. Translated: CASSESRAGEQYV. The rearrangement joins TRBV2 to TRBJ2-7; D is tentatively TRBD1 or TRBD2 (5 bases each). CDR3 length: 13 residues. Trimming removed 3 bases at V and 6 bases at J, with 12 bases between. Looked up from germline, CDR1 is SNHLY and CDR2 is FYNNEI.

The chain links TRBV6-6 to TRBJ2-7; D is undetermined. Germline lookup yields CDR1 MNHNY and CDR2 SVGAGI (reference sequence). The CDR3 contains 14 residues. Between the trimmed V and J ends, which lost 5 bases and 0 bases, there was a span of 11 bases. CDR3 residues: CASSLRISSYEQYF. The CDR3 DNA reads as TGTGCCAGCAGTCTCCGGATTAGCTCCTACGAGCAGTACTTC.

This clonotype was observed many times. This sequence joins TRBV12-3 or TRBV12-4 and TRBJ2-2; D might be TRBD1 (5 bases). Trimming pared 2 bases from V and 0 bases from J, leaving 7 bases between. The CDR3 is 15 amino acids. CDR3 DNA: TGTGCCAGCAGTTTACAGGGTACGAACACCGGGGAGCTGTTTTTT. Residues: CASSLQGTNTGELFF.

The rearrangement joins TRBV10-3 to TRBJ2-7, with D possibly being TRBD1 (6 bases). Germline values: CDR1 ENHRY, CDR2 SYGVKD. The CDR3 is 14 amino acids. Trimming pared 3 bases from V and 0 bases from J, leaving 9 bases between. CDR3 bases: TGTGCCATCAGTGAACAGGGCTCCTCCTACGAGCAGTACTTC. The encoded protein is CAISEQGSSYEQYF.

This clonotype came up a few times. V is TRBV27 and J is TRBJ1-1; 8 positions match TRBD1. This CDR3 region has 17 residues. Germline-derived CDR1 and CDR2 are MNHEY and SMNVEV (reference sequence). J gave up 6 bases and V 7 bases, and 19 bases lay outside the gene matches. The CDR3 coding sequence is TGTGCCAGCACCTACTACACACCTCAGGGGGCAGGGTCTGAAGCTTTCTTT. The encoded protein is CASTYYTPQGAGSEAFF.

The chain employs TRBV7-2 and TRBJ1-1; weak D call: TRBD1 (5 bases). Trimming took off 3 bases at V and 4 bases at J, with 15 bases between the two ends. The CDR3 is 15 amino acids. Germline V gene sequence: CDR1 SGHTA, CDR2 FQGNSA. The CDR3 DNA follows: TGTGCCAGCAGCTTGATAGGAGGAGGGACCACTGAAGCTTTCTTT. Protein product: CASSLIGGGTTEAFF.

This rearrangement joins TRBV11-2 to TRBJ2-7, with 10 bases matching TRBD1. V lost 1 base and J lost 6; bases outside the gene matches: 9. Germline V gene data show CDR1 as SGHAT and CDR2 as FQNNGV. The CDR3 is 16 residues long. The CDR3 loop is CASSLVGTGVLGEQYF. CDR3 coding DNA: TGTGCCAGCAGCTTAGTCGGGACAGGGGTCTTGGGCGAGCAGTACTTC.

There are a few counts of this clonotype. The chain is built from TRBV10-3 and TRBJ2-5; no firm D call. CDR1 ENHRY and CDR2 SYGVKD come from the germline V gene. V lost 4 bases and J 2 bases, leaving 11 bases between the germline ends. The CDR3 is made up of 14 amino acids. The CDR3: CAISGPTTQETQYF. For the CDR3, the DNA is TGTGCCATCAGTGGCCCCACTACTCAAGAGACCCAGTACTTC.

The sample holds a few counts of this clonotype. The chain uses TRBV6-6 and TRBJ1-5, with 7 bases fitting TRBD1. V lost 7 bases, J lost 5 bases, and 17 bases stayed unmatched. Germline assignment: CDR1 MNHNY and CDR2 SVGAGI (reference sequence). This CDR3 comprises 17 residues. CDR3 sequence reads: CASTNQGVGVRHQPQHF. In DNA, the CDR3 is TGTGCCAGCACCAACCAGGGGGTGGGGGTGAGGCATCAGCCCCAGCATTTT.

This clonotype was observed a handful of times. In DNA form, the CDR3 reads TGTGTCAGACCCGGGGGTCGGGGAAACACCATATATTTT. Amino acid sequence: CVRPGGRGNTIYF. This sequence joins TRBV6-5 and TRBJ1-3, with D tentatively TRBD1 (5 bases). The CDR3 runs 13 residues. The V gene's germline CDR1 is MNHEY and CDR2 SVGAGI.

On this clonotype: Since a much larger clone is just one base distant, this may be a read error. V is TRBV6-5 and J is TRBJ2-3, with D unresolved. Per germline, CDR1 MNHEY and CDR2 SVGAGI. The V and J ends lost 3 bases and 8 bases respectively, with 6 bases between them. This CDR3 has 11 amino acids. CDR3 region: CASSYHSTQYF. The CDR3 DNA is TGTGCCAGCAGTTATCACAGTACGCAGTATTTT.

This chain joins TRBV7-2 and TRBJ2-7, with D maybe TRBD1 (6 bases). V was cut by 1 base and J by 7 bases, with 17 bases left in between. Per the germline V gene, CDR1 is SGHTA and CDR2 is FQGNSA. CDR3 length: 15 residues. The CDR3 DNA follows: TGTGCCAGCAGCTTAGGAGGGGGTCCCCTCACAGAGCAGTACTTC. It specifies CASSLGGGPLTEQYF.

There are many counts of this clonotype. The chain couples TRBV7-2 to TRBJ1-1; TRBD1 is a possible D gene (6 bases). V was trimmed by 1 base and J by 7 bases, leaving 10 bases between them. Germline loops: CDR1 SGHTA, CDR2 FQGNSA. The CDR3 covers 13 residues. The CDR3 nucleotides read TGTGCCAGCAGCTTAGGTACAGGGTATGAAGCTTTCTTT. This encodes CASSLGTGYEAFF.

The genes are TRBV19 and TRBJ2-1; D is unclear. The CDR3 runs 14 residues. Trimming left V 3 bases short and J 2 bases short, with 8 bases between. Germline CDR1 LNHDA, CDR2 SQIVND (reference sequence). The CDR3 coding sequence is TGTGCCAGTAGTATCTTCCCAACCTACAATGAGCAGTTCTTC. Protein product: CASSIFPTYNEQFF.

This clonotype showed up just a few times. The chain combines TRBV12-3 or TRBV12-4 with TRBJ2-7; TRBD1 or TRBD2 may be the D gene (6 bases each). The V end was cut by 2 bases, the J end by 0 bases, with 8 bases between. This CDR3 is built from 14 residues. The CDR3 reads CASSLRGVSYEQYF. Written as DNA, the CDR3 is TGTGCCAGCAGTTTAAGGGGGGTCTCCTACGAGCAGTACTTC.

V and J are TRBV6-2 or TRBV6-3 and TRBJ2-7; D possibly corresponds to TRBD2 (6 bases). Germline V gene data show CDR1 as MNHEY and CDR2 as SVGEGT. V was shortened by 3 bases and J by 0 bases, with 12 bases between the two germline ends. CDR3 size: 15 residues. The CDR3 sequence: CASSYQRVSSYEQYF. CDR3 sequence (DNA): TGTGCCAGCAGTTATCAGCGGGTGAGCTCCTACGAGCAGTACTTC.

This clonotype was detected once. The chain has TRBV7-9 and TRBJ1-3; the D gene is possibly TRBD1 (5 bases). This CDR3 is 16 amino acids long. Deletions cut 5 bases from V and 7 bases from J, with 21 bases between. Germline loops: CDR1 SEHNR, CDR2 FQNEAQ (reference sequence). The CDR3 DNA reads TGTGCCAGCAGCCACCTGGGTATGGGGGATCGGAACACCATATATTTT. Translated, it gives CASSHLGMGDRNTIYF.